The present entry profiles one T cell receptor (beta chain) with its context. Its specificity is not known. The data derive from a study of CD8 T cells in Susac syndrome. Reverse transcription used about 0.45 to 1 ug RNA and random hexamers. TCRdb used MiXCR to reprocess the immunoSEQ multiplex PCR reads, holding one entry per CDR3 protein. The sample yields 100,000 or so distinct CDR3 sequences, about nine tenths seen once. Germline CDR1 is SNHLY and CDR2 is FYNNEI. V shed 6 bases and J shed 8 bases, with 14 bases lying between them. This CDR3 is 13 amino acids long. Broader study findings: As the study acknowledged, the number of individuals who were part of its TCR sequencing and HLA analysis was relatively small.

TCR beta sequencing was performed on blood CD8+ and CD4+ T cells. The clonotype was recovered from a human donor in good health. This chain joins TRBV2 and TRBJ2-4; D ambiguous. The source material was CD4+ T cells from PBMCs. CDR3 amino acids: CASRVASGDIQYF. The DNA of the CDR3 is TGTGCCAGCAGGGTAGCTTCCGGAGACATTCAGTACTTC.